This is a list of T cell receptor beta chains from one sample in a study of T cell repertoires in cytomegalovirus infection. Via MiXCR, TCRdb re-called the reads, giving one row per CDR3 protein. Here the sample spans approximately 100,000 distinct CDR3 sequences, roughly two fifths being singletons. Their antigens are not known. Sequencing was performed on CD8+ T cells from cultured PBMCs, taken from culture after CMV antigen stimulation. The source of these receptors is a human donor in good health (CMV status not recorded). Some clones in this sample may be carry-over from other donors' samples. Each CDR3 is given with its conserved first and last residue. D genes are given only for firm matches. Size is omitted from some rows. Given values are once, few, many or a class for expanded clones.

d_call,j_call,v_call,clone_size,cdr3_aa,cdr3_nt
TRBD1,TRBJ2-7,TRBV6-5,few,CASSYGRAGGSYEQYF,TGTGCCAGCAGTTACGGGCGAGCAGGGGGCTCCTACGAGCAGTACTTC
NA,TRBJ1-1,TRBV7-6,NA,CASSLVGKNTEAFF,TGTGCCAGCAGCTTGGTGGGGAAGAACACTGAAGCTTTCTTT
NA,TRBJ1-2,TRBV4-1,NA,CASSQTTGLIYGYTF,TGCGCCAGCAGCCAAACGACAGGCCTTATCTATGGCTACACCTTC
NA,TRBJ2-7,TRBV7-2,NA,CASSQGSYEQYF,TGTGCCAGCAGCCAGGGATCCTACGAGCAGTACTTC
NA,TRBJ1-2,TRBV7-6,NA,CASSGGGVVGYTF,TGTGCCAGCAGCGGGGGGGGCGTAGTTGGCTACACCTTC
NA,TRBJ1-1,TRBV4-1,NA,CASSQAGVLNTEAFF,TGCGCCAGCAGCCAAGCCGGGGTTTTGAACACTGAAGCTTTCTTT
NA,TRBJ1-1,TRBV7-8,few,CASSLDRSPEAFF,TGTGCCAGCAGCTTAGACAGATCACCTGAAGCTTTCTTT
NA,TRBJ1-1,TRBV7-8,NA,CASSLVRQLGTEAFF,TGTGCCAGCAGCTTAGTTAGACAACTGGGGACTGAAGCTTTCTTT
NA,TRBJ1-5,TRBV6-2/TRBV6-3,NA,CASSYSAPHQPQHF,TGTGCCAGCAGTTACTCGGCCCCGCATCAGCCCCAGCATTTT
TRBD1,TRBJ1-1,TRBV12-3/TRBV12-4,NA,CASSPSGGSEAFF,TGTGCCAGCAGTCCCTCAGGGGGAAGCGAAGCTTTCTTT
NA,TRBJ2-2,TRBV19,NA,CASRPGVYTGELFF,TGTGCCAGTAGGCCAGGGGTTTACACCGGGGAGCTGTTTTTT
NA,TRBJ1-5,TRBV2,few,CASTEGPPNQPQHF,TGTGCCAGCACCGAGGGACCCCCCAATCAGCCCCAGCATTTT
NA,TRBJ1-5,TRBV7-4,NA,CASSRRAQFGGNQPQHF,TGTGCCAGCAGCCGAAGAGCCCAATTTGGGGGCAATCAGCCCCAGCATTTT
TRBD2,TRBJ2-1,TRBV7-3,NA,CASSLIRGGADEQFF,TGTGCCAGCAGCTTAATCCGCGGGGGGGCGGATGAGCAGTTCTTC
NA,TRBJ1-5,TRBV7-6,many,CASSLGSGIYSNQPQHF,TGTGCCAGCAGCTTAGGGTCAGGGATATATAGCAATCAGCCCCAGCATTTT
NA,TRBJ2-1,TRBV29-1,NA,CSVLGDNEQFF,TGCAGCGTTCTGGGGGACAATGAGCAGTTCTTC
TRBD2,TRBJ2-1,TRBV7-8,many,CASSSTQGGGAKNEQFF,TGTGCCAGCAGCTCCACCCAGGGCGGGGGGGCCAAAAATGAGCAGTTCTTC
NA,TRBJ1-2,TRBV19,NA,CASSIDPAYGYTF,TGTGCCAGTAGTATAGATCCTGCTTATGGCTACACCTTC
NA,TRBJ2-6,TRBV11-2,many,CASSLHGSSGANVLTF,TGTGCCAGCAGCTTACATGGTTCTTCGGGGGCCAACGTCCTGACTTTC